These 5 T cell receptor beta chains were sequenced from one sample in a study of cytomegalovirus exposure and HLA in healthy donors. PCR employed 60 Vbeta and 13 Jbeta primers. The table came from immunoSEQ multiplex PCR; TCRdb's copy has only in-frame clones and leaves some out. There are about 200,000 clones in the sample; roughly 87% occur only once, and more than 1% lies in the top ten. Input material: PBMCs. The receptors were gathered from a boy aged 2 to 10 in good health and CMV-seronegative.

The genes are TRBV29-1 and TRBJ2-7; D possibly corresponds to TRBD1 (5 bases). The CDR3 spans 14 residues. Trimming stripped 6 bases from V and 1 base from J, with 16 bases between. Germline assignment: CDR1 SQVTM and CDR2 ANQGSEA. DNA of the CDR3: TGCAGCGTCGAGGACACCTCAGGTTCCTACGAGCAGTACTTC. Encoded protein: CSVEDTSGSYEQYF.

The chain uses TRBV29-1 and TRBJ2-1; tentative D call: TRBD1 (5 bases). This CDR3 has 16 residues. In germline, CDR1 is SQVTM, CDR2 ANQGSEA. Trimming shortened V by 0 bases and J by 6 bases, and 18 bases separated the two germline ends. DNA for the CDR3: TGCAGCGTTGAAGAAGGGTGGACATTGCCCATCAATGAGCAGTTCTTC. Protein: CSVEEGWTLPINEQFF.

The chain employs TRBV19 and TRBJ1-1; no reliable D call. Germline CDR1 is LNHDA and CDR2 is SQIVND (reference sequence). The CDR3 runs 13 residues. The V gene lost 5 bases and the J gene lost 3 bases, with 10 bases spanning the gap. CDR3 nucleotide sequence: TGTGCCAGTAGTTCGGACGGGGACACTGAAGCTTTCTTT. Amino acids: CASSSDGDTEAFF.

The CDR3 nucleotides read TGTGCCATCAGTGAGATGACTAGCGGGGGGGCGGTTCATGCAGATACGCAGTATTTT. Translated: CAISEMTSGGAVHADTQYF. This chain joins TRBV10-3 and TRBJ2-3; TRBD2 matches 14 bases. The junction had 11 bases not matched to a gene; V was cut back by 2 bases and J by 4 bases. Germline CDR1 reads ENHRY; CDR2 reads SYGVKD. The CDR3 sequence is 19 residues long.

The rearrangement uses TRBV29-1 and TRBJ2-3; D is uncertain. Per germline, CDR1 SQVTM and CDR2 ANQGSEA. The CDR3 totals 13 residues. The V and J ends lost 8 bases and 3 bases respectively, with 15 bases between them. CDR3 residues: CSSGGRATDTQYF. In DNA, the CDR3 is TGCAGCTCCGGTGGTCGAGCGACAGATACGCAGTATTTT.